This is a list of T cell receptor beta chains from one sample in a study of blood T cell repertoires in COVID-19. The data were produced by immunoSEQ multiplex PCR, yet TCRdb's version contains in-frame clones alone and is incomplete. The data contain around 280,000 clones, 89% of them singletons. Sequences were obtained from peripheral blood. These receptors all stem from a woman aged 25 to 45 with COVID-19, enrolled during active disease. CDR3s include the opening cysteine and the closing phenylalanine or tryptophan. The D gene is left open where the match is weak. Not all rows give a size; the values are once, few, many and, for expanded clones, a class.

TRBD1	-	13	TRBV18	TRBJ1-2	CASSPQGADGYTF	TGTGCCAGCTCACCACAGGGGGCCGATGGCTACACCTTC
-	-	14	TRBV11-2	TRBJ1-1	CASSPSSGDTEAFF	TGTGCCAGCAGTCCATCCTCGGGGGACACTGAAGCTTTCTTT
TRBD2	-	16	TRBV23-1	TRBJ2-3	CASSPQRGGLTDTQYF	TGCGCCAGCAGTCCCCAGCGGGGGGGCCTAACAGATACGCAGTATTTT
-	-	18	TRBV5-1	TRBJ1-4	CASSFGDTTLPSNEKLFF	TGCGCCAGCAGCTTCGGGGACACCACTTTGCCCTCAAATGAAAAACTGTTTTTT
-	few	14	TRBV2	TRBJ1-6	CASRGGTRNSPLHF	TGTGCCAGCAGGGGAGGGACGAGGAATTCACCCCTCCACTTT
-	-	14	TRBV2	TRBJ2-2	CASALGSSGGELFF	TGTGCCAGCGCCCTTGGGAGCTCGGGCGGGGAGCTGTTTTTT
-	-	14	TRBV5-4	TRBJ2-3	CASTYGGSTDTQYF	TGTGCCAGCACCTATGGCGGTAGCACAGATACGCAGTATTTT
-	few	12	TRBV28	TRBJ1-1	CASSTRVSEAFF	TGTGCCAGCAGTACTAGGGTTAGTGAAGCTTTCTTT
-	-	13	TRBV4-1	TRBJ2-1	CASSHAASNEQFF	TGCGCCAGCAGCCATGCAGCTAGCAATGAGCAGTTCTTC
TRBD1	-	13	TRBV3-1/TRBV3-2	TRBJ1-2	CASSHRGNYGYTF	TGTGCCAGCAGCCACAGGGGGAACTATGGCTACACCTTC
-	once	15	TRBV5-1	TRBJ1-2	CASSGITQDPYGYTF	TGCGCCAGCAGCGGTATAACACAGGACCCTTATGGCTACACCTTC
-	once	13	TRBV23-1	TRBJ1-2	CASSGGKTGGYTF	TGCGCCAGCAGCGGGGGGAAAACGGGTGGCTACACCTTC
-	-	13	TRBV5-5	TRBJ1-4	CASSSRLGEKLFF	TGTGCCAGCAGCTCCCGACTGGGTGAAAAACTGTTTTTT
TRBD1	once	14	TRBV12-5	TRBJ1-2	CASDIGTGGRGYTF	TGTGCTAGTGACATCGGGACAGGGGGCCGTGGCTACACCTTC
-	-	11	TRBV7-2	TRBJ2-2	CARSILGELFF	TGTGCCAGGTCGATACTCGGGGAGCTGTTTTTT
TRBD1	-	15	TRBV19	TRBJ2-5	CASSNKHRGWETQYF	TGTGCCAGTAGTAATAAACACAGGGGGTGGGAGACCCAGTACTTC
-	-	14	TRBV7-9	TRBJ2-3	CASSLGSSADTQYF	TGTGCCAGCAGCTTAGGCTCGAGTGCGGATACGCAGTATTTT
-	few	15	TRBV11-2	TRBJ1-1	CASSLDLGEGTEAFF	TGTGCCAGCAGCTTAGATCTAGGGGAGGGGACTGAAGCTTTCTTT
TRBD1	-	16	TRBV7-9	TRBJ1-2	CASSGGTGAINYGYTF	TGTGCCAGCAGCGGCGGGACAGGGGCAATTAACTATGGCTACACCTTC
-	-	14	TRBV19	TRBJ1-1	CASRLSGPLGEAFF	TGTGCCAGTAGACTATCAGGGCCCCTAGGGGAAGCTTTCTTT
-	-	15	TRBV4-1	TRBJ1-2	CASSQDVQQGEGYTF	TGCGCCAGCAGCCAAGATGTCCAACAGGGTGAAGGCTACACCTTC
-	-	13	TRBV29-1	TRBJ1-5	CSLSMVGNQPQHF	TGCAGCCTGAGCATGGTCGGGAATCAGCCCCAGCATTTT
-	once	13	TRBV5-6	TRBJ2-1	CASSLDRTNEQFF	TGTGCCAGCAGCTTGGACAGAACCAATGAGCAGTTCTTC
-	-	13	TRBV19	TRBJ1-1	CATGVAENTEAFF	TGTGCCACTGGAGTTGCCGAGAACACTGAAGCTTTCTTT
-	-	14	TRBV5-1	TRBJ1-1	CASSFQGTNTEAFF	TGCGCCAGCAGCTTCCAGGGGACCAACACTGAAGCTTTCTTT
TRBD2	-	14	TRBV5-4	TRBJ2-7	CASSRGTSSYEQYF	TGTGCCAGCAGCCGCGGGACTAGCTCCTACGAGCAGTACTTC
-	few	11	TRBV3-1/TRBV3-2	TRBJ1-1	CASRSGTEAFF	TGTGCCAGCCGTTCCGGCACTGAAGCTTTCTTT
TRBD1	-	16	TRBV5-6	TRBJ1-1	CASSLDRVLVNTEAFF	TGTGCCAGCAGCTTAGACAGGGTGTTGGTGAACACTGAAGCTTTCTTT
-	-	12	TRBV11-3	TRBJ1-1	CASSLGRGEAFF	TGTGCCAGCAGCTTAGGTCGAGGGGAAGCTTTCTTT
-	-	13	TRBV7-8	TRBJ1-5	CASSLGEHQPQHF	TGTGCCAGCAGCTTAGGGGAGCATCAGCCCCAGCATTTT
-	-	13	TRBV5-1	TRBJ2-5	CASSLGNGETQYF	TGCGCCAGCAGCTTGGGAAACGGGGAGACCCAGTACTTC
-	-	14	TRBV6-5	TRBJ2-3	CASSYTRLRDTQYF	TGTGCCAGCAGTTACACGCGGCTCAGAGATACGCAGTATTTT
TRBD1	-	15	TRBV28	TRBJ1-6	CASQWTGGGSSPLHF	TGTGCCAGCCAATGGACAGGTGGTGGGAGTTCACCCCTCCACTTT
-	-	13	TRBV21-1	TRBJ1-5	CASSKEKEQPQHF	TGTGCCAGCAGCAAAGAGAAGGAGCAGCCCCAGCATTTT